Below are 9 T cell receptor beta chains sequenced from a single sample in a study of OX40 agonist ivuxolimab in advanced cancers. Sequenced by immunoSEQ multiplex PCR; TCRdb stores in-frame clones only, minus some. This table holds about 40,000 clones, 70% to 90% found once. The specimen was CD4+ or CD8+ T cells sorted from blood, collected in a trial of the OX40 agonist ivuxolimab. These receptors originate from an adult with an advanced solid tumor such as melanoma, head and neck, liver or kidney cancer.

The rearrangement links TRBV18 to TRBJ2-1; D might be TRBD2 (6 bases). This CDR3 spans 16 amino acids. Looked up from germline, CDR1 is KGHSH and CDR2 is LQKENI. V lost 3 bases to trimming and J lost 2 bases, with 14 bases between them. CDR3 sequence: CASSPSPGGAYNEQFF. The CDR3 DNA follows: TGTGCCAGCTCACCCAGTCCCGGGGGTGCCTACAATGAGCAGTTCTTC.

V gene TRBV7-2 combines with J gene TRBJ2-5; D tentatively fits TRBD1 or TRBD2 (5 bases each). The V end was cut by 5 bases, the J end by 5 bases, with 18 bases between. This CDR3 has 15 residues. CDR1 and CDR2 from the germline V gene are SGHTA and FQGNSA. The CDR3 nucleotides read TGTGCCAGCAGCACACACCGGGGCACGGGGGAGACCCAGTACTTC. Its translation is CASSTHRGTGETQYF.

The CDR3, as DNA: TGTGCCAGCAGTTACTCCAGGGAGCAGGCTTTCTTT. Amino acids: CASSYSREQAFF. The V gene is TRBV6-5, the J gene TRBJ1-1, with D perhaps TRBD1 (5 bases). V was clipped by 0 bases and J by 11 bases, with 10 bases between them. The germline V gene encodes CDR1 MNHEY and CDR2 SVGAGI. The CDR3 has 12 amino acids.

V usage is TRBV7-3 and J usage is TRBJ2-5, with a tentative D call TRBD2 (5 bases). Trimming pared 5 bases from V and 5 bases from J, leaving 27 bases between. The CDR3 length is 18 residues. CDR1 is SGHTA and CDR2 is FQGTGA in the germline V gene. The CDR3 spells CASSQAPVLAGGTETQYF. The CDR3 bases are TGTGCCAGCAGCCAGGCGCCTGTGCTAGCAGGTGGTACGGAGACCCAGTACTTC.

The rearrangement uses TRBV4-3 and TRBJ2-1; D possibly corresponds to TRBD1 (5 bases). V was clipped by 3 bases and J by 6 bases, with 18 bases between them. The CDR3 extends over 16 amino acids. The germline gives CDR1 LGHNA, CDR2 YSLEER. This CDR3 is CASSQETIAGPNEQFF. The CDR3 region has the DNA TGCGCCAGCAGCCAGGAGACAATAGCAGGGCCCAATGAGCAGTTCTTC.

The CDR3: CASSIGQGAKNEQFF. The CDR3 bases are TGCGCCAGCAGCATCGGACAGGGGGCGAAGAATGAGCAGTTCTTC. This chain joins TRBV5-1 and TRBJ2-1; 11 positions match TRBD1. The CDR3 length is 15 residues. J gave up 7 bases and V 4 bases, and 7 bases lay outside the gene matches. Germline V gene lookup returns CDR1 SGHRS and CDR2 YFSETQ.

The chain carries TRBV6-5 and TRBJ1-4; a weak D match, TRBD1 (5 bases). The germline V gene has CDR1 MNHEY and CDR2 SVGAGI. The CDR3 length is 15 residues. Trimming took 2 bases from V and 6 from J, leaving 13 bases between them. DNA of the CDR3: TGTGCCAGCAGTTACAATGCAGGGTGGGATGAAAAACTGTTTTTT. Amino acids: CASSYNAGWDEKLFF.

This clone was observed once. This CDR3 is CASSFMDLNTGELFF. The CDR3 bases are TGTGCCAGCAGCTTTATGGACCTCAACACCGGGGAGCTGTTTTTT. V and J are TRBV11-1 and TRBJ2-2; D is unclear. This CDR3 is built from 15 residues. V lost 3 bases to trimming and J lost 2 bases, with 10 bases between them. Germline V gene data show CDR1 as SGHAT and CDR2 as FQDESV (reference sequence).

The J gene is TRBJ1-1, the V gene TRBV19; 9 nucleotides line up with TRBD1. With 6 bases clipped from V and 4 bases from J, the junction kept 18 bases outside the gene matches. Germline V gene sequence: CDR1 LNHDA, CDR2 SQIVND (reference sequence). This CDR3 region has 18 residues. The CDR3 spells CASRPHLGTGSEGTEAFF. CDR3 bases: TGTGCCAGTAGGCCTCACCTCGGGACAGGGAGCGAGGGCACTGAAGCTTTCTTT.